Presented here are 19 T cell receptor beta chains from one specimen sequenced in a study of shared clonotypes between healthy human individuals. This table comes from immunoSEQ multiplex PCR, and its TCRdb copy is limited to in-frame clones, with some not included. Here the sample spans more than 450,000 clones, less than 85% being singletons. The sequenced sample consisted of PBMCs. These receptors were collected from a woman between 35 and 50 years old in good health. Some clones in this sample may be carry-over from other donors' samples.

This sequence joins TRBV28 and TRBJ2-7, with D perhaps matching TRBD1 or TRBD2 (5 bases each). The V gene's germline CDR1 is MDHEN and CDR2 SYDVKM. The CDR3 totals 14 residues. V lost 10 bases to trimming and J lost 3 bases, with 19 bases between them. Here the CDR3 DNA reads TGTGCCATCGGTACCGGGGCTCCGAACTACGAGCAGTACTTC. It is translated as CAIGTGAPNYEQYF.

V usage is TRBV7-3 and J usage is TRBJ1-1; TRBD1 is a possible D gene (5 bases). This CDR3 spans 18 amino acids. CDR1 SGHTA and CDR2 FQGTGA come from the germline V gene. Trimming stripped 3 bases from V and 5 bases from J, with 25 bases between. The CDR3 reads CASSFKPGWGDGYTEAFF. In DNA, the CDR3 is TGTGCCAGCAGCTTTAAGCCCGGCTGGGGCGATGGTTATACTGAAGCTTTCTTT.

This clone was picked up one time. The rearrangement links TRBV6-6 to TRBJ1-2; D perhaps matches TRBD1 (5 bases). Germline loops: CDR1 MNHNY, CDR2 SVGAGI (reference sequence). The CDR3 is 13 amino acids. Between the trimmed V and J ends, which lost 8 bases and 5 bases, there was a span of 15 bases. The CDR3 DNA reads TGTGCCAGCGGGGGAATCAGAGGGTATGGCTACACCTTC. It yields the protein CASGGIRGYGYTF.

V is TRBV5-8 and J is TRBJ2-7; 9 bases map to TRBD1. V lost 6 bases to trimming and J lost 4 bases; unmatched junction nucleotides: 5. Looked up from germline, CDR1 is SGHTS and CDR2 is YDEGEE. The CDR3 is made up of 13 amino acids. The CDR3 sequence: CASNTGGGYEQYF. CDR3 nucleotide sequence: TGTGCCAGCAATACAGGGGGCGGGTACGAGCAGTACTTC.

The chain combines TRBV7-9 with TRBJ2-3; D is perhaps TRBD1 or TRBD2 (5 bases each). The germline gives CDR1 SEHNR, CDR2 FQNEAQ (reference sequence). V was clipped by 1 base and J by 3 bases, with 8 bases between them. This CDR3 contains 14 residues. This CDR3 reads CASSLVGGTDTQYF. CDR3 nucleotide sequence: TGTGCCAGCAGCTTAGTTGGGGGAACAGATACGCAGTATTTT. Drawing the rest from reference TRBV7-9 and TRBJ2-3, the complete variable domain is DTGVSQNPRHKITKRGQNVTFRCDPISEHNRLYWYRQTLGQGPEFLTYFQNEAQLEKSRLLSDRFSAERPKGSFSTLEIQRTEQGDSAMYLCASSLVGGTDTQYFGPGTRLTVL.

The rearrangement joins TRBV18 to TRBJ2-7, with D perhaps TRBD1 (6 bases). Germline CDR1 and CDR2: KGHSH and LQKENI. The CDR3 has 14 amino acids. V lost 2 bases, J lost 2 bases, and 10 bases lay in between. CDR3 sequence reads: CASSPYRDPYEQYF. The CDR3 nucleotides read TGTGCCAGCTCACCATACAGGGACCCCTACGAGCAGTACTTC.

The V call is TRBV28, the J call TRBJ2-7, with 9 bases fitting TRBD2. V lost 8 bases and J lost 6; bases outside the gene matches: 5. Germline V gives CDR1 MDHEN, CDR2 SYDVKM. The CDR3 length is 12 residues. The CDR3 DNA reads TGTGCCAGCGGAATAGCGGGAGCCGAGCAGTACTTC. Amino acids: CASGIAGAEQYF. The full variable domain, its missing parts supplied by reference TRBV28 and TRBJ2-7, is DVKVTQSSRYLVKRTGEKVFLECVQDMDHENMFWYRQDPGLGLRLIYFSYDVKMKEKGDIPEGYSVSREKKERFSLILESASTNQTSMYLCASGIAGAEQYFGPGTRLTVT.

The CDR3 loop reads CASSLGTGVGQPQHF. CDR3 in DNA: TGTGCCAGCAGCTTGGGGACAGGGGTAGGACAGCCCCAGCATTTT. The chain couples TRBV5-4 to TRBJ1-5; the match to TRBD1 covers 9 bases. V dropped 0 bases and J dropped 7; count of bases not matched to a gene: 5. The CDR3 loop spans 15 amino acids. CDR1 and CDR2 from the germline V gene are SGHNT and YYREEE (reference sequence).

This clone appeared a single time. This chain links TRBV4-3 with TRBJ2-1; 8 bases line up with TRBD2. CDR3 size: 17 residues. CDR1 is LGHNA and CDR2 is YSLEER in the germline V gene. Trimming at V came to 2 bases and at J to 4 bases, leaving 10 bases not matched to a gene. In DNA, the CDR3 is TGCGCCAGCAGCCAACAACCCAGGGGACTAGAATACAATGAGCAGTTCTTC. It encodes CASSQQPRGLEYNEQFF.

The chain is built from TRBV10-3 and TRBJ2-7; TRBD1 might be the D (7 bases). Per the germline V gene, CDR1 is ENHRY and CDR2 is SYGVKD. The germline V and J ends were trimmed by 4 bases and 2 bases, with 18 bases remaining between them. The CDR3 is 16 residues long. CDR3 in DNA: TGTGCCATCAGTGGTCCGGAGGGCAGGGGGACCTACGAGCAGTACTTC. It is translated as CAISGPEGRGTYEQYF.

CDR3 sequence reads: CASSLFGGAGGYTF. The DNA of the CDR3 is TGTGCCAGCAGTTTATTCGGGGGGGCGGGTGGCTACACCTTC. The chain combines TRBV27 with TRBJ1-2; tentative D call: TRBD1 (6 bases). The V gene lost 1 base and the J gene lost 7 bases, with 13 bases spanning the gap. The CDR3 is 14 amino acids. The germline CDR1 and CDR2 sequences are MNHEY and SMNVEV (reference sequence).

The CDR3: CASSQATGVRDQPQHF. CDR3 in DNA: TGTGCCAGCAGCCAAGCCACAGGTGTTCGGGATCAGCCCCAGCATTTT. The chain couples TRBV4-2 to TRBJ1-5; a weak D match, TRBD1 (5 bases). Between the trimmed V and J ends, which lost 1 base and 5 bases, there was a span of 15 bases. The germline gives CDR1 LGHNA, CDR2 YNFKEQ. CDR3 size: 16 residues.

The V call is TRBV30, the J call TRBJ2-7; TRBD2 might be the D (6 bases). Germline assignment: CDR1 GTSNPN and CDR2 SVGIG (reference sequence). This CDR3 spans 12 amino acids. The germline V and J ends were trimmed by 7 bases and 1 base, with 11 bases remaining between them. CDR3 loop: CASSEGSYEQYF. The CDR3 region has the DNA TGTGCCTCTAGCGAGGGGTCCTACGAGCAGTACTTC.

This clone was counted between two and nine times. The V gene is TRBV6-4, the J gene TRBJ2-2; 8 bases match TRBD2. This CDR3 spans 14 amino acids. J lost 6 bases, V lost 0 bases, and 0 bases had no gene match. CDR1 and CDR2 from the germline V gene are MRHNA and SNTAGT. This chain's CDR3 is CASSDSSGAGELFF. The CDR3 DNA reads TGTGCCAGCAGTGACTCTAGCGGGGCCGGGGAGCTGTTTTTT.

The chain uses TRBV28 and TRBJ2-7, with 10 bases fitting TRBD2. Trimming cost V 3 bases and J 1 base; bases outside gene matches: 6. In germline, CDR1 is MDHEN, CDR2 SYDVKM. The CDR3 spans 16 residues. CDR3 DNA sequence: TGTGCCAGCAGTTTTCACACTAGCGGGAAATCCTACGAGCAGTACTTC. It specifies CASSFHTSGKSYEQYF.

The chain employs TRBV5-1 and TRBJ2-1; 9 bases map to TRBD2. Germline V lookup: CDR1 SGHRS, CDR2 YFSETQ. Trimming at V came to 3 bases and at J to 7 bases, leaving 5 bases not matched to a gene. The CDR3 extends over 14 amino acids. The CDR3 nucleotides are TGCGCCAGCAGCTGGAGCGGGAGGAGTAATGAGCAGTTCTTC. It encodes CASSWSGRSNEQFF.

The chain joins TRBV18 to TRBJ2-5; D perhaps matches TRBD1 (6 bases). The J call is doubtful: the DNA matches TRBJ2-7 better. The CDR3 has 14 amino acids. CDR1 KGHSH and CDR2 LQKENI come from the germline V gene. CDR3 DNA sequence: TGTGCCAGCTCATCACAGGGCAGCTCCTACGAGCAGTACTTC. Encoded protein: CASSSQGSSYEQYF.

The CDR3 DNA sequence: TGTGCCAGCAGTGGGTCCGGGGTTGAAGCTTTCTTT. Translated, it gives CASSGSGVEAFF. The chain links TRBV2 to TRBJ1-1; D is unresolved. CDR3 size: 12 residues. The V end lost 4 bases, the J end lost 7 bases, and 10 bases lay between the germline ends. Germline loops: CDR1 SNHLY, CDR2 FYNNEI.

The sample holds a few counts of this clone. The chain couples TRBV11-2 to TRBJ1-1; D ambiguous. Germline CDR1 reads SGHAT; CDR2 reads FQNNGV. V dropped 1 base and J dropped 9 bases, with 9 bases sitting between them. CDR3 length: 12 residues. The CDR3 here is CASSLVNTKAFF. As DNA, the CDR3 is TGTGCCAGCAGCTTAGTTAACACAAAAGCTTTCTTT.